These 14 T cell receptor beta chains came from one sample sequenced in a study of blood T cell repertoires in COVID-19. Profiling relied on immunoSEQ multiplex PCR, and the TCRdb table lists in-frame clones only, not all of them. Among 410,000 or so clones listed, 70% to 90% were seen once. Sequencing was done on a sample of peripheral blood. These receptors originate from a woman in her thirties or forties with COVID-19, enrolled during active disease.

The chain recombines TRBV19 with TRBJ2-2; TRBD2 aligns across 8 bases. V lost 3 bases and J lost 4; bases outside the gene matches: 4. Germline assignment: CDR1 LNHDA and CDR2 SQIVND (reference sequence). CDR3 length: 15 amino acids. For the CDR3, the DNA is TGTGCCAGTAGTATTTTAGCGGGGCCCACCGGGGAGCTGTTTTTT. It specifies CASSILAGPTGELFF.

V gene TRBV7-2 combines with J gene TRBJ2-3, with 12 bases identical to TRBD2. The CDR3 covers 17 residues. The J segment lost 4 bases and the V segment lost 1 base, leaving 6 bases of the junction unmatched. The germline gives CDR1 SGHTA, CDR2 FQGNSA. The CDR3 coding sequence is TGTGCCAGCAGCTTAGTCGCTAGCGGGGGGGCTGCAGATACGCAGTATTTT. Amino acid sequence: CASSLVASGGAADTQYF.

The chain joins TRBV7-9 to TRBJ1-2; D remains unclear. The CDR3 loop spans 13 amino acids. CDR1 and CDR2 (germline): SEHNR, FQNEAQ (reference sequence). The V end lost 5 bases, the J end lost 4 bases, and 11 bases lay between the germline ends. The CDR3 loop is CASSQDRPYGYTF. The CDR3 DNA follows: TGTGCCAGCAGCCAGGATAGACCCTATGGCTACACCTTC.

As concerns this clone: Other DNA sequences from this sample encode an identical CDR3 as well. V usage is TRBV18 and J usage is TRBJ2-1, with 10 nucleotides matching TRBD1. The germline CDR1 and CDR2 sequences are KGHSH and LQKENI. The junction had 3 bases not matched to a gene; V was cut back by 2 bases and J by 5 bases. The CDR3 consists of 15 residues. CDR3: CASSPGQGGNNEQFF. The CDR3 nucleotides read TGTGCCAGCTCACCAGGACAGGGGGGTAACAATGAGCAGTTCTTC.

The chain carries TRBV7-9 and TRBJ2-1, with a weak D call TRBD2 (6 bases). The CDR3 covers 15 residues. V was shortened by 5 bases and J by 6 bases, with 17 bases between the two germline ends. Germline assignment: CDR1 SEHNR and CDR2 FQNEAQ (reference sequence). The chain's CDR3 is CASSPRRGSSNEQFF. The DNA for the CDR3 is TGTGCCAGCAGCCCTCGACGGGGGAGCAGCAATGAGCAGTTCTTC.

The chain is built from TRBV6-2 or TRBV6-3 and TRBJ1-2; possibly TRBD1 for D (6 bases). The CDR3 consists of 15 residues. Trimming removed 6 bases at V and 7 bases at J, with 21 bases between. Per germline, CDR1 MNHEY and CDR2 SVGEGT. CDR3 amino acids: CASSQLPGHLAGYTF. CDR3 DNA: TGTGCCAGCAGCCAACTCCCGGGACATCTAGCTGGCTACACCTTC.

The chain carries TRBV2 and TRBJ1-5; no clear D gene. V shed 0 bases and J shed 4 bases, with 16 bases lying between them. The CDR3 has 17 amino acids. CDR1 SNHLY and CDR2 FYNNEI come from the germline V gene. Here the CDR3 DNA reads TGTGCCAGCAGTGAAGCCCAGAGGATTTTAGCAAATCAGCCCCAGCATTTT. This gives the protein CASSEAQRILANQPQHF.

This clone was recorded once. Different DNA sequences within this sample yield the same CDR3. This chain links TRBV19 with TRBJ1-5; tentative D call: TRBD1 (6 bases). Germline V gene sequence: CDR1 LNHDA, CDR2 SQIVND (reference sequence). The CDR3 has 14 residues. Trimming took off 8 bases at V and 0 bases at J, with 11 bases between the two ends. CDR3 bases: TGTGCCAGTTCACAGGGTTATAGCAATCAGCCCCAGCATTTT. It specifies CASSQGYSNQPQHF.

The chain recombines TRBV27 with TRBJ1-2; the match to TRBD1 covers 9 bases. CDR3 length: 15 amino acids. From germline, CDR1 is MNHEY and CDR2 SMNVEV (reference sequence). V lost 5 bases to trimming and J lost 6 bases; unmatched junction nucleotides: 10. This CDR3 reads CASSLNRGRLDGYTF. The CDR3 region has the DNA TGTGCCAGCAGTCTCAACAGGGGGCGCTTAGATGGCTACACCTTC.

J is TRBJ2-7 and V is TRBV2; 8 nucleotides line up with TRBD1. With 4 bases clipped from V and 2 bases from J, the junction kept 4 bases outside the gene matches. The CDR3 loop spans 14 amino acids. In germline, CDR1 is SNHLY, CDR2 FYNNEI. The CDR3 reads CASSVQGVTYEQYF. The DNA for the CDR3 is TGTGCCAGCAGTGTACAGGGGGTGACCTACGAGCAGTACTTC.

The CDR3 nucleotides are TGTGCCAGCAGCGTAGCGGGGGGTGGGGGACAAACTGAAGCTTTCTTT. Translation: CASSVAGGGGQTEAFF. The V and J genes are TRBV9 and TRBJ1-1; tentatively, D is TRBD1 (6 bases). In germline, CDR1 is SGDLS, CDR2 YYNGEE. CDR3 size: 16 residues. The V and J ends lost 0 bases and 5 bases respectively, with 17 bases between them.

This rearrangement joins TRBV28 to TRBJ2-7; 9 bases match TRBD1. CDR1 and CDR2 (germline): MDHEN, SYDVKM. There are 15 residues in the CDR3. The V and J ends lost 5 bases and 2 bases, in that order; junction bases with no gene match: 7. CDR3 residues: CASSPWGTGTYEQYF. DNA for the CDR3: TGTGCCAGCAGTCCCTGGGGGACAGGGACCTACGAGCAGTACTTC.

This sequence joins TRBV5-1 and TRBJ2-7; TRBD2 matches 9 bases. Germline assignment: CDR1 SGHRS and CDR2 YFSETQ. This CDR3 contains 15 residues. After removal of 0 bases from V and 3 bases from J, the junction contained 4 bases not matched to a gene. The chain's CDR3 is CASSLAAGGNYEQYF. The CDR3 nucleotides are TGCGCCAGCAGCTTGGCGGCGGGAGGGAACTACGAGCAGTACTTC.

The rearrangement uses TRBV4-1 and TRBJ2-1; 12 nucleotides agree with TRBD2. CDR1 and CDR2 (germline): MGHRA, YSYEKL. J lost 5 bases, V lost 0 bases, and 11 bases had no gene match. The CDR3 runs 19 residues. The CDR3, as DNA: TGCGCCAGCAGCCAAGATCCAACTAGCGGGAGGCTGGGAGACAATGAGCAGTTCTTC. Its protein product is CASSQDPTSGRLGDNEQFF.